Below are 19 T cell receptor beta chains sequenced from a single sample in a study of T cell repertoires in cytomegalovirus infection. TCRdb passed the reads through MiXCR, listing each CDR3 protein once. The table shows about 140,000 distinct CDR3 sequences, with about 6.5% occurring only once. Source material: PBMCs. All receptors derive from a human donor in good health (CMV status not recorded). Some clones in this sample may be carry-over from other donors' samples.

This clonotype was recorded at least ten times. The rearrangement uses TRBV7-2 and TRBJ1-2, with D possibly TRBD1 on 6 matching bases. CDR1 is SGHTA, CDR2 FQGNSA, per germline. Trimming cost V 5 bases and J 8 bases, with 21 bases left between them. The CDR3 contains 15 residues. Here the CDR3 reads CASSPVGGRADGYTF. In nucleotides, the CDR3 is TGTGCCAGCAGCCCCGTTGGGGGCAGGGCTGACGGCTACACCTTC.

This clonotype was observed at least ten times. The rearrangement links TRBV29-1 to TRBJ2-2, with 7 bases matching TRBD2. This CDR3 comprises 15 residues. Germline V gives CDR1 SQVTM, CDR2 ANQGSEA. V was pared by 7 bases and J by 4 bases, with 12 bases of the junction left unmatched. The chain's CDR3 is CSAQRVAGATGELFF. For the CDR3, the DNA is TGCAGCGCTCAGAGGGTAGCGGGTGCCACCGGGGAGCTGTTTTTT.

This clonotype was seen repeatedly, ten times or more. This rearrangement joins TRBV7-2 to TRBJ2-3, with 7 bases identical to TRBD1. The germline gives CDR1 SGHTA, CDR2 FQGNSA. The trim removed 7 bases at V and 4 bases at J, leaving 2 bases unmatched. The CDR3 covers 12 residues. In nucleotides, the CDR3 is TGTGCCAGCAAGGGGGCTCCAGATACGCAGTATTTT. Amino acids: CASKGAPDTQYF.

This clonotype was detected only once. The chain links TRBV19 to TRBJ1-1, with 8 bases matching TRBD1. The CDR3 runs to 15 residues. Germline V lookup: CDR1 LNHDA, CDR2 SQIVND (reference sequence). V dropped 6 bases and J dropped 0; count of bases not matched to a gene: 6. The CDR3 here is CASSRTGLMNTEAFF. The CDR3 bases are TGTGCCAGTAGCCGGACAGGGCTTATGAACACTGAAGCTTTCTTT.

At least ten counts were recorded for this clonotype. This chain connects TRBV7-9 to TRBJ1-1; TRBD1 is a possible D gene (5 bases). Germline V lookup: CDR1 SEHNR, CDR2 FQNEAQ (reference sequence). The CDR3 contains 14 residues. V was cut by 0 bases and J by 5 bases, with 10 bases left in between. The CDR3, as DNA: TGTGCCAGCAGCTTAGCGCTCCAGGGAACTGAAGCTTTCTTT. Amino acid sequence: CASSLALQGTEAFF.

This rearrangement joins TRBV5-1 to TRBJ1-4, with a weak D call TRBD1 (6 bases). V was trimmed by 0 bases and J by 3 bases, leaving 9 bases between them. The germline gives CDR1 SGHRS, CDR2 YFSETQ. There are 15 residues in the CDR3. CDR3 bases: TGCGCCAGCAGCTTGGAGGGGGATCCTAATGAAAAACTGTTTTTT. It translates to CASSLEGDPNEKLFF.

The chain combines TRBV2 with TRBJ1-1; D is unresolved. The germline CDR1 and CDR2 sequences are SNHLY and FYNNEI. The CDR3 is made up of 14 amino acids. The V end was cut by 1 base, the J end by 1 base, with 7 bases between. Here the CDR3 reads CASSEGGGNTEAFF. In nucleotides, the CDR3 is TGTGCCAGCAGTGAAGGTGGAGGGAACACTGAAGCTTTCTTT.

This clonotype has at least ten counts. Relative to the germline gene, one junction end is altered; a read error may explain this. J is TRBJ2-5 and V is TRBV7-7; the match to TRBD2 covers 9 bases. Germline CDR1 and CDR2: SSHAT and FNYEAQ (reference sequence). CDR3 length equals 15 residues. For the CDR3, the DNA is TGTGCTAGCAGCCCAGTGCGGGGGGGGCAAGAGACCCAGTACTTC. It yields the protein CASSPVRGGQETQYF. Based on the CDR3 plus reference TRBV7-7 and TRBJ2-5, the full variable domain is GAGVSQSPRYKVTKRGQDVTLRCDPISSHATLYWYQQALGQGPEFLTYFNYEAQPDKSGLPSDRFSAERPEGSISTLTIQRTEQRDSAMYRCASSPVRGGQETQYFGPGTRLLVL.

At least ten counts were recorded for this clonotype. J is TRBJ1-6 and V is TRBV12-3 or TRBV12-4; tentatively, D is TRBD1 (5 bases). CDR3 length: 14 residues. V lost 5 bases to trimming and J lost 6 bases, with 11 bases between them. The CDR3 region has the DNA TGTGCCAGCAGTCAACTACAGGTTAATTCACCCCTCCACTTT. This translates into CASSQLQVNSPLHF.

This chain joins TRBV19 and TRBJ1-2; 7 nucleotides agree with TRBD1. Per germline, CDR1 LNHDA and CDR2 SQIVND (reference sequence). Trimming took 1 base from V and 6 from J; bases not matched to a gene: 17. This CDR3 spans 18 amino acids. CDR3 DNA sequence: TGTGCCAGTAGTATAGGGGCGAGGACAGGCCTTTTTGGGGATGGCTACACCTTC. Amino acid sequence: CASSIGARTGLFGDGYTF. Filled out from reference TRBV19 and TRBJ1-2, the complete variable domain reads DGGITQSPKYLFRKEGQNVTLSCEQNLNHDAMYWYRQDPGQGLRLIYYSQIVNDFQKGDIAEGYSVSREKKESFPLTVTSAQKNPTAFYLCASSIGARTGLFGDGYTFGSGTRLTVV.

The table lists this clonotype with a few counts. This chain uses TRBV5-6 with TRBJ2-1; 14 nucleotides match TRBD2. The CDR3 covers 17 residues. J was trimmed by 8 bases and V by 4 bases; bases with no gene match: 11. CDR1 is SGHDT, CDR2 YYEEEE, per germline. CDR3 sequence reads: CASSPLTSGGAGDEQFF. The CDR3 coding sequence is TGTGCCAGCAGCCCCTTGACTAGCGGGGGGGCCGGGGATGAGCAGTTCTTC.

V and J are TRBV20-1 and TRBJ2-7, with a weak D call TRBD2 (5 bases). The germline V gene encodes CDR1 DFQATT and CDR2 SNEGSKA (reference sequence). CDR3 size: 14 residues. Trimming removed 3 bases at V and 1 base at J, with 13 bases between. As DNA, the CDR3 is TGCAGTGCTAGTCCCCGGACTGATTCCTACGAGCAGTACTTC. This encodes CSASPRTDSYEQYF.

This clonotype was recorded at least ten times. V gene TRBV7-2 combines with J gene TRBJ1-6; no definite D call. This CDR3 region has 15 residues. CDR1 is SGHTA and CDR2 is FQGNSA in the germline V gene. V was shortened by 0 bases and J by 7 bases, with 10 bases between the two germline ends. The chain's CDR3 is CASSLALAANSPLHF. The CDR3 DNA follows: TGTGCCAGCAGCTTAGCGCTGGCAGCCAATTCACCCCTCCACTTT.

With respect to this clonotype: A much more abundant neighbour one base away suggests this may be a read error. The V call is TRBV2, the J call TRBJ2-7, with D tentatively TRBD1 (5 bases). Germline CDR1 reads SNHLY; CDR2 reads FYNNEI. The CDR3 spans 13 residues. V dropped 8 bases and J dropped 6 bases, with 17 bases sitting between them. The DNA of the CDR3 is TGTGCCAGCGGTGGAAGGGGTACTGGCGAGCAGTACTTC. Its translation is CASGGRGTGEQYF.

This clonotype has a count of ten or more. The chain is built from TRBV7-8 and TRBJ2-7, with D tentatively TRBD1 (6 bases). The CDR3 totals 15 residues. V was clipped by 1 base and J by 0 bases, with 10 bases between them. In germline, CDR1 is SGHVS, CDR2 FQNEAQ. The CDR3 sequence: CASSLETGSSYEQYF. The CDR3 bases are TGTGCCAGCAGCTTAGAAACAGGGTCCTCCTACGAGCAGTACTTC.

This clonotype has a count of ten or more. The CDR3 nucleotides are TGCAGTGCTAGAGGACTCGGACAAGGGTATGGCTACACCTTC. Translation gives CSARGLGQGYGYTF. The rearrangement joins TRBV20-1 to TRBJ1-2, with D perhaps matching TRBD1 (5 bases). Deletions cut 1 base from V and 5 bases from J, with 14 bases between. This CDR3 comprises 14 residues. CDR1 is DFQATT and CDR2 is SNEGSKA in the germline V gene (reference sequence).

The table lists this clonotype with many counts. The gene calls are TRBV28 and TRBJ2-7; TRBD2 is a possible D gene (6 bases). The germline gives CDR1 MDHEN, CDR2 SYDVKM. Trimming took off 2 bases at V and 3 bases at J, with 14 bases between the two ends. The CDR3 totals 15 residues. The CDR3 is CASSLGRLGGYEQYF. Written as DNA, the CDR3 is TGTGCCAGCAGTTTAGGGAGACTAGGAGGCTACGAGCAGTACTTC.

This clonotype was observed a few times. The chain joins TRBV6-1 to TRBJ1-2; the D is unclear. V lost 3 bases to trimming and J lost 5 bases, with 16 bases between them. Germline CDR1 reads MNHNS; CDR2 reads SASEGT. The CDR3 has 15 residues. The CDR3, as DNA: TGTGCCAGCAGTGATTTTGACCGCCCGGGGTATGGCTACACCTTC. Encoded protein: CASSDFDRPGYGYTF.

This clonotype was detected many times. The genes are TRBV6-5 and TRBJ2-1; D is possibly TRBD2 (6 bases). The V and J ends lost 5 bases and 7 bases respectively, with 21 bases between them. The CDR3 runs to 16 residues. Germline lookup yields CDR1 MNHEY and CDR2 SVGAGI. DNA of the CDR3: TGTGCCAGCAGTAAGGGTGGAGGGATTTCGAAGAATGAGCAGTTCTTC. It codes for CASSKGGGISKNEQFF.